Below are 31 T cell receptor beta chains sequenced from a single sample in a study of patients with pleural tuberculosis. TCRdb passed the reads through MiXCR, listing each CDR3 protein once. The data hold almost 30,000 distinct CDR3 sequences, with 15% to 20% observed a single time. Sequenced: peripheral blood. These receptors originate from a human donor with pleural tuberculosis.

The table lists this clonotype with many counts. The chain combines TRBV29-1 with TRBJ2-7; 7 bases align to TRBD1. From germline, CDR1 is SQVTM and CDR2 ANQGSEA. The CDR3 runs to 13 residues. V gave up 3 bases and J gave up 5 bases; unmatched junction bases: 7. CDR3 nucleotides: TGCAGCGTTGAGACAGGGCTTGTGGACGAGCAGTACTTC. It translates to CSVETGLVDEQYF.

In DNA, the CDR3 is TGTGCCAGCAGCCGGACGTTGGAGAACACTGAAGCTTTCTTT. Translating gives CASSRTLENTEAFF. The gene calls are TRBV2 and TRBJ1-1, with D unclear. V shed 6 bases and J shed 1 base, with 12 bases lying between them. Looked up from germline, CDR1 is SNHLY and CDR2 is FYNNEI. The CDR3 is 14 amino acids. The full variable domain, completed using reference TRBV2 and TRBJ1-1, is EPEVTQTPSHQVTQMGQEVILRCVPISNHLYFYWYRQILGQKVEFLVSFYNNEISEKSEIFDDQFSVERPDGSNFTLKIRSTKLEDSAMYFCASSRTLENTEAFFGQGTRLTVV.

This chain joins TRBV27 and TRBJ2-5; 10 bases line up with TRBD1. V trimming: 6 bases; J trimming: 9 bases; junction bases outside the gene matches: 16. The CDR3 covers 16 residues. The V gene's germline CDR1 is MNHEY and CDR2 SMNVEV (reference sequence). The CDR3 coding sequence is TGTGCCAGCAGCAAGGGACAGGGGACCTCCCCAATGGCCCAGTACTTC. It translates to CASSKGQGTSPMAQYF.

This clonotype came up many times. The V call is TRBV13, the J call TRBJ2-7; D not resolved. The germline V gene has CDR1 PRHDT and CDR2 FYEKMQ (reference sequence). The length of the CDR3 is 12 residues. V lost 5 bases and J lost 4, with 9 bases in between. CDR3 coding DNA: TGTGCCAGCAGCACCGGCCCTTACGAGCAGTACTTC. As protein: CASSTGPYEQYF.

This clonotype was counted once. The V and J genes are TRBV20-1 and TRBJ1-1; unclear D gene. CDR3 size: 17 residues. CDR1 and CDR2 from the germline V gene are DFQATT and SNEGSKA (reference sequence). The V end was cut by 0 bases, the J end by 4 bases, with 21 bases between. The CDR3, as DNA: TGCAGTGCTAGAGATGAGGGAGGGTTTTCGGGGATCACTGAAGCTTTCTTT. Residues: CSARDEGGFSGITEAFF.

This clonotype occurred many times. This chain links TRBV20-1 with TRBJ2-7; a possible D gene is TRBD1 (5 bases). Between the trimmed V and J ends, which lost 5 bases and 3 bases, there was a span of 11 bases. Germline V gene data show CDR1 as DFQATT and CDR2 as SNEGSKA (reference sequence). This CDR3 contains 12 residues. The CDR3 region has the DNA TGCAGTGCTTCTGACAGTTTCTACGAGCAGTACTTC. Translated, it gives CSASDSFYEQYF.

This clonotype was recorded at least ten times. This sequence joins TRBV12-3 or TRBV12-4 and TRBJ1-2, with D possibly matching TRBD1 (5 bases). Trimming cost V 8 bases and J 0 bases, with 16 bases left between them. The CDR3 runs 15 residues. CDR3 coding DNA: TGTGCCAGCCAGGGTGACGGCCGAGCTAACTATGGCTACACCTTC. Translating gives CASQGDGRANYGYTF.

Note on this clonotype: One end of the junction does not line up with germline, which may come from a read error. The genes are TRBV5-1 and TRBJ1-3; 8 positions match TRBD1. Germline CDR1 and CDR2: SGHRS and YFSETQ. The CDR3 contains 15 residues. The CDR3 loop is CASSGGQVTGDTICF. DNA of the CDR3: TGCGCCAGCAGCGGGGGACAGGTTACTGGAGACACCATATGTTTT.

Points on this clonotype: One end of the junction is discordant with germline, which a read error may explain. J is TRBJ1-5 and V is TRBV6-6, with D unresolved. The length of the CDR3 is 15 residues. The germline gives CDR1 MNHNY, CDR2 SVGAGI (reference sequence). CDR3 sequence: CASSYSFNNNQRQHF. For the CDR3, the DNA is TGTGCCAGCAGCTACTCCTTTAATAACAATCAGCGCCAGCATTTT.

By proportion, this clonotype is medium-sized. The chain employs TRBV6-2 or TRBV6-3 and TRBJ2-3, with TRBD2 identical over 14 bases. Per germline, CDR1 MNHEY and CDR2 SVGEGT. V was clipped by 2 bases and J by 5 bases; unmatched bases: 3. The CDR3 loop spans 16 amino acids. DNA of the CDR3: TGTGCCAGCAGTTACCGCGGGACTAGCGGGAGAGATACGCAGTATTTT. It specifies CASSYRGTSGRDTQYF.

This clonotype has a count of ten or more. The chain uses TRBV7-9 and TRBJ1-3; D is undetermined. Germline CDR1 SEHNR, CDR2 FQNEAQ (reference sequence). The CDR3 runs to 14 residues. V lost 2 bases to trimming and J lost 2 bases, with 7 bases between them. CDR3 sequence reads: CASSLPVAGNTIYF. The CDR3 nucleotides are TGTGCCAGCAGCTTACCAGTCGCTGGAAACACCATATATTTT.

Ten or more counts support this clonotype. V is TRBV10-2 and J is TRBJ1-1; unclear D gene. V lost 3 bases, J lost 5 bases, and 10 bases lay in between. CDR1 and CDR2 (germline): WSHSY, SAAADI. The CDR3 spans 13 residues. CDR3 DNA sequence: TGCGCCAGCAGTGATCGGAGAGGGACTGAAGCTTTCTTT. Amino acids: CASSDRRGTEAFF.

The sample holds many counts of this clonotype. A much larger clone differs from this one at a single base, so this may be a read error. CDR3 protein: CASSDTYGYAF. The CDR3 DNA reads TGTGCCAGCAGTGATACCTATGGCTACGCCTTC. The chain recombines TRBV28 with TRBJ1-2; D uncertain. Germline assignment: CDR1 MDHEN and CDR2 SYDVKM. This CDR3 contains 11 residues.

There are many counts of this clonotype. The chain combines TRBV6-1 with TRBJ2-7, with 7 bases lining up with TRBD1. The V gene end was trimmed by 6 bases and the J gene end by 0 bases; junction bases not matched to a gene: 8. This CDR3 contains 15 residues. Germline V gives CDR1 MNHNS, CDR2 SASEGT. The CDR3 DNA is TGTGCCAGCAGGAGGACAGGTCTTAGCTCCTACGAGCAGTACTTC. It yields the protein CASRRTGLSSYEQYF.

By share, this clonotype counts as medium-sized. V gene TRBV28 combines with J gene TRBJ1-1; D is possibly TRBD1 (6 bases). Looked up from germline, CDR1 is MDHEN and CDR2 is SYDVKM. This CDR3 has 15 amino acids. Trimming pared 2 bases from V and 1 base from J, leaving 11 bases between. The CDR3 DNA sequence: TGTGCCAGCAGTTTAGCAGGGGAACCGAACACTGAAGCTTTCTTT. Translated: CASSLAGEPNTEAFF.

This clonotype was found many times. This rearrangement joins TRBV18 to TRBJ2-5, with D hard to call. CDR3 length: 14 residues. Germline CDR1 KGHSH, CDR2 LQKENI. The V gene lost 3 bases and the J gene lost 0 bases, with 8 bases spanning the gap. This CDR3 reads CASSPLGYQETQYF. The CDR3 coding sequence is TGTGCCAGCTCACCTCTCGGGTACCAAGAGACCCAGTACTTC. The full variable domain, completed using reference TRBV18 and TRBJ2-5, is NAGVMQNPRHLVRRRGQEARLRCSPMKGHSHVYWYRQLPEEGLKFMVYLQKENIIDESGMPKERFSAEFPKEGPSILRIQQVVRGDSAAYFCASSPLGYQETQYFGPGTRLLVL.

This clonotype was found many times. The CDR3, as DNA: TGTGCCAGCAGTACGGCATCTGGAAACACCATATATTTT. This codes for CASSTASGNTIYF. V gene TRBV6-1 combines with J gene TRBJ1-3; D unclear. V was trimmed by 5 bases and J by 1 base, leaving 6 bases between them. The CDR3 runs to 13 residues. Per the germline V gene, CDR1 is MNHNS and CDR2 is SASEGT.

This clonotype was detected ten times or more. This sequence joins TRBV12-3 or TRBV12-4 and TRBJ1-1, with D unclear. The V and J ends lost 3 bases and 5 bases respectively, with 7 bases between them. The CDR3 runs to 12 residues. Written as DNA, the CDR3 is TGTGCCAGCAGTTTGGTGGTTACTGAAGCTTTCTTT. It is translated as CASSLVVTEAFF.

Ten or more counts support this clonotype. The V gene is TRBV9, the J gene TRBJ1-1; TRBD1 is a possible D gene (5 bases). V gave up 1 base and J gave up 1 base, with 5 bases separating them. The CDR3 runs 13 residues. Germline assignment: CDR1 SGDLS and CDR2 YYNGEE. CDR3 DNA sequence: TGTGCCAGCAGCGTAACAGGGAACACTGAAGCTTTCTTT. As protein: CASSVTGNTEAFF.

By sample fraction, this clonotype is medium-sized. V gene TRBV28 combines with J gene TRBJ1-1, with D maybe TRBD1 (6 bases). The germline gives CDR1 MDHEN, CDR2 SYDVKM. Trimming cost V 1 base and J 6 bases, with 9 bases left between them. This CDR3 spans 13 amino acids. The CDR3 coding sequence is TGTGCCAGCAGTTTATTAGGGGGTTCTGAAGCTTTCTTT. Residues: CASSLLGGSEAFF.

This clonotype was picked up many times. This chain joins TRBV2 and TRBJ2-3; unclear D gene. The CDR3 sequence is 11 residues long. The germline CDR1 and CDR2 sequences are SNHLY and FYNNEI. The V end lost 10 bases, the J end lost 0 bases, and 5 bases lay between the germline ends. The CDR3 sequence is CATSSTDTQYF. The DNA for the CDR3 is TGTGCCACTTCTAGCACAGATACGCAGTATTTT.

The table lists this clonotype with many counts. A much larger clone lies one base from this, so it may be a read error. Lacking the conserved final phenylalanine or tryptophan, this CDR3 likely reflects a read error. CDR3 residues: CASRDRGTEAFL. In DNA form, the CDR3 reads TGTGCCAGCAGGGACAGGGGCACTGAAGCTTTCCTT. The chain couples TRBV25-1 to TRBJ1-1; 9 bases fit TRBD1. The CDR3 sequence is 12 residues long. J gave up 4 bases and V 6 bases, and 0 bases lay outside the gene matches. In germline, CDR1 is MGHDK, CDR2 SYGVNS.

This clonotype was seen repeatedly, ten times or more. This chain joins TRBV7-9 and TRBJ1-4; no clear D gene. CDR3 length equals 15 residues. The V gene's germline CDR1 is SEHNR and CDR2 FQNEAQ (reference sequence). The V end lost 0 bases, the J end lost 4 bases, and 9 bases lay between the germline ends. The CDR3 loop reads CASSLARQHNEKLFF. The DNA for the CDR3 is TGTGCCAGCAGCTTAGCGCGGCAGCATAATGAAAAACTGTTTTTT.

This clonotype occurred many times. This chain joins TRBV18 and TRBJ1-1, with 10 bases identical to TRBD1. From germline, CDR1 is KGHSH and CDR2 LQKENI. V lost 4 bases and J lost 10; bases outside the gene matches: 6. The CDR3 sequence is 13 residues long. CDR3 nucleotides: TGTGCCAGCTCACGCGGCGGACAGGGGGGAGCTTTCTTT. This translates into CASSRGGQGGAFF.

Note on this clonotype: At one of its ends the junction is not consistent with the germline gene, which may arise from a read error. The chain links TRBV20-1 to TRBJ2-3, with 7 nucleotides matching TRBD1. There are 14 residues in the CDR3. CDR1 and CDR2 (germline): DFQATT, SNEGSKA (reference sequence). The CDR3 region is CSAFRDSFTDTRYF. The CDR3 region has the DNA TGCAGTGCGTTCAGGGACAGTTTCACAGATACGCGGTATTTT.

This clonotype was picked up a small number of times. The rearrangement uses TRBV29-1 and TRBJ2-7, with TRBD1 identical over 9 bases. The CDR3 has 14 residues. Germline V gives CDR1 SQVTM, CDR2 ANQGSEA. V shed 4 bases and J 0 bases; nucleotides not matched to a gene: 4. CDR3 loop: CSVVGTGLSYEQYF. CDR3 coding DNA: TGCAGCGTTGTCGGGACAGGGCTCTCCTACGAGCAGTACTTC.

The chain recombines TRBV6-1 with TRBJ1-3, with 9 nucleotides matching TRBD1. The germline V gene encodes CDR1 MNHNS and CDR2 SASEGT. This CDR3 comprises 15 residues. Trimming at V came to 6 bases and at J to 0 bases, leaving 3 bases not matched to a gene. In nucleotides, the CDR3 is TGTGCCAGCAGACAGGGGGCGAGCTCTGGAAACACCATATATTTT. It translates to CASRQGASSGNTIYF.

V is TRBV29-1 and J is TRBJ2-1; D not resolved. This CDR3 spans 15 amino acids. Trimming removed 7 bases from V and 6 bases from J, with 22 bases in between. CDR1 is SQVTM and CDR2 is ANQGSEA in the germline V gene. CDR3 sequence reads: CSASWGMRLGNEQFF. The CDR3 nucleotides read TGCAGCGCCTCTTGGGGTATGAGGCTCGGCAATGAGCAGTTCTTC.

This clonotype appeared many times. This chain connects TRBV20-1 to TRBJ2-5, with D possibly called TRBD1 or TRBD2 (5 bases each). Germline lookup yields CDR1 DFQATT and CDR2 SNEGSKA (reference sequence). The CDR3 contains 13 residues. The ends were cut back, 5 bases at V and 1 base at J, with 11 bases in the middle. This CDR3 is CSAPGDVQETQYF. As DNA, the CDR3 is TGCAGTGCTCCCGGGGACGTCCAAGAGACCCAGTACTTC.

This clonotype was recorded at least ten times. V and J are TRBV5-4 and TRBJ2-2; D is unresolved. Germline V CDR1 and CDR2: SGHNT, YYREEE (reference sequence). This CDR3 comprises 16 residues. Trimming removed 1 base from V and 0 bases from J, with 10 bases in between. The CDR3 loop is CASSLLALSNTGELFF. The DNA for the CDR3 is TGTGCCAGCAGCTTGTTGGCACTCTCGAACACCGGGGAGCTGTTTTTT.

This clonotype was detected many times. This rearrangement joins TRBV5-1 to TRBJ2-7; D is perhaps TRBD1 (6 bases). Trimming removed 2 bases from V and 4 bases from J, with 10 bases in between. The germline V gene has CDR1 SGHRS and CDR2 YFSETQ. CDR3 length: 13 residues. CDR3 coding DNA: TGCGCCAGCAGCTTACAGGGCGGATACGAGCAGTACTTC. This gives the protein CASSLQGGYEQYF.